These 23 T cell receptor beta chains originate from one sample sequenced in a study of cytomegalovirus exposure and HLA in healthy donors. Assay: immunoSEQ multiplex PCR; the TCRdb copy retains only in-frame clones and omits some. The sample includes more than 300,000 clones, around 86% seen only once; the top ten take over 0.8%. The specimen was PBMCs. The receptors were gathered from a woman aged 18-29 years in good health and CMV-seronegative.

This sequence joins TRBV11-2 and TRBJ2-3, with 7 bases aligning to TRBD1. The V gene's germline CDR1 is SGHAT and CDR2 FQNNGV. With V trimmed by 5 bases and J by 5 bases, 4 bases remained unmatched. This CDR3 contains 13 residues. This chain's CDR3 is CASSRQGIDTQYF. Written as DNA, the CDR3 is TGTGCCAGCAGCCGACAGGGCATAGATACGCAGTATTTT. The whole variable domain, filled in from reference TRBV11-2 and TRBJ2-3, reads EAGVAQSPRYKIIEKRQSVAFWCNPISGHATLYWYQQILGQGPKLLIQFQNNGVVDDSQLPKDRFSAERLKGVDSTLKIQPAKLEDSAVYLCASSRQGIDTQYFGPGTRLTVL.

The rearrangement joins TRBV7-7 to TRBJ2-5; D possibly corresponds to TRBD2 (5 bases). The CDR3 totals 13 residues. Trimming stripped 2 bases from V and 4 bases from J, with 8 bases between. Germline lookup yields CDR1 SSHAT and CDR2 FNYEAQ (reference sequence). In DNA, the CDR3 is TGTGCCAGCAGCTTAAATGGAGGAGAGACCCAGTACTTC. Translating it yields CASSLNGGETQYF.

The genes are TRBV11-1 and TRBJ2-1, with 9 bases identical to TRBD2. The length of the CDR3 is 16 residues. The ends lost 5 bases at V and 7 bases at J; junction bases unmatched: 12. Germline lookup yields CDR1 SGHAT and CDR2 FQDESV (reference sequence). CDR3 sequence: CASSPLFAGGPNEQFF. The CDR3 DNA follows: TGTGCCAGCAGCCCACTCTTTGCGGGAGGGCCAAATGAGCAGTTCTTC.

Here the CDR3 reads CSASAVDEQYF. In DNA form, the CDR3 reads TGCAGTGCTAGTGCGGTAGACGAGCAGTACTTC. The rearrangement uses TRBV20-1 and TRBJ2-7, with D uncertain. The V end was cut by 3 bases, the J end by 5 bases, with 8 bases between. The germline V gene has CDR1 DFQATT and CDR2 SNEGSKA (reference sequence). This CDR3 contains 11 residues.

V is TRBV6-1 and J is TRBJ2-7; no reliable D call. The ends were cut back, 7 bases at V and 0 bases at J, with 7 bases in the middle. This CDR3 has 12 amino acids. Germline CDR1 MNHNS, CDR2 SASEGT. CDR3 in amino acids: CASTLSSYEQYF. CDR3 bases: TGTGCCAGCACGCTCAGCTCCTACGAGCAGTACTTC.

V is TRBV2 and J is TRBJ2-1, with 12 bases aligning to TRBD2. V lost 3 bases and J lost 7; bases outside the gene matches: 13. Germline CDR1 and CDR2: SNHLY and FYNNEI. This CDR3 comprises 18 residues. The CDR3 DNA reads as TGTGCCAGCAGTGAGCTAGCGGGAGGGCCGTATTCTCGTAATGAGCAGTTCTTC. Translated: CASSELAGGPYSRNEQFF. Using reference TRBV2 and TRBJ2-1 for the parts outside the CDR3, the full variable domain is EPEVTQTPSHQVTQMGQEVILRCVPISNHLYFYWYRQILGQKVEFLVSFYNNEISEKSEIFDDQFSVERPDGSNFTLKIRSTKLEDSAMYFCASSELAGGPYSRNEQFFGPGTRLTVL.

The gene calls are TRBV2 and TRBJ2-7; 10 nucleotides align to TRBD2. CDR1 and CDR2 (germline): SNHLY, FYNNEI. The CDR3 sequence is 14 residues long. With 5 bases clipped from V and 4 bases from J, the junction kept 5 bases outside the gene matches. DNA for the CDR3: TGTGCCAGCAGTAAGCGGGAGGGTAGATACGAGCAGTACTTC. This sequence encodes CASSKREGRYEQYF.

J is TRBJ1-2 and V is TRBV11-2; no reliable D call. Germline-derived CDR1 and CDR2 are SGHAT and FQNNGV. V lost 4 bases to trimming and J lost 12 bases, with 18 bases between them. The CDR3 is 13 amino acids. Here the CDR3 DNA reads TGTGCCAGCAGCTCCGCCCCCGGGTCGGGAAACACCTTC. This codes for CASSSAPGSGNTF.

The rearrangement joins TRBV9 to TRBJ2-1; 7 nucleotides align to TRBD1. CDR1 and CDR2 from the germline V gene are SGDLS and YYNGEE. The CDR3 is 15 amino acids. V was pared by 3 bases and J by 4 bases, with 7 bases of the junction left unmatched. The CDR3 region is CASSAYVGQYNEQFF. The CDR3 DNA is TGTGCCAGCAGCGCGTACGTGGGACAGTACAATGAGCAGTTCTTC.

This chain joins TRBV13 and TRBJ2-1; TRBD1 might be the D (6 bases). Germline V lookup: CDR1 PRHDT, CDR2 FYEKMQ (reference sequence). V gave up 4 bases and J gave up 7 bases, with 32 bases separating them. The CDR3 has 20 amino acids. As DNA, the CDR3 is TGTGCCAGCAGCTCGCAGAACGTTTTCCGGACAGTTCCTGCCCTGAATGAGCAGTTCTTC. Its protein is CASSSQNVFRTVPALNEQFF. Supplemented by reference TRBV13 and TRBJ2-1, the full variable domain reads AAGVIQSPRHLIKEKRETATLKCYPIPRHDTVYWYQQGPGQDPQFLISFYEKMQSDKGSIPDRFSAQQFSDYHSELNMSSLELGDSALYFCASSSQNVFRTVPALNEQFFGPGTRLTVL.

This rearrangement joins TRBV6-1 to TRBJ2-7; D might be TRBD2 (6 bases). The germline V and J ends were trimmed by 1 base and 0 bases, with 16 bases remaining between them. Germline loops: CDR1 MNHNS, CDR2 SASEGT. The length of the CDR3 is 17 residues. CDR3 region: CASSEGYGGVPSYEQYF. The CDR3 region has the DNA TGTGCCAGCAGTGAAGGGTATGGAGGGGTCCCCTCCTACGAGCAGTACTTC.

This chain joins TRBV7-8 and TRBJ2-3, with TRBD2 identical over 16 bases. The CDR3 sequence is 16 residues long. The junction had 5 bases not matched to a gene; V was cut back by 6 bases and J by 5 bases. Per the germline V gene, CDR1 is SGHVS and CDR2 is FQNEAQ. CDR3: CASRRGLAGGEDTQYF. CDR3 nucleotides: TGTGCCAGCAGGAGGGGACTAGCGGGAGGGGAAGATACGCAGTATTTT.

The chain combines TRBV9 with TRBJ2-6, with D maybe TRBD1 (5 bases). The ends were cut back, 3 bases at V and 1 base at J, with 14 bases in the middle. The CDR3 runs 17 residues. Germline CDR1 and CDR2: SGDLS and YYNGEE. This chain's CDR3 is CASSGTVDRSGANVLTF. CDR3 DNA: TGTGCCAGCAGCGGTACCGTTGACAGATCTGGGGCCAACGTCCTGACTTTC.

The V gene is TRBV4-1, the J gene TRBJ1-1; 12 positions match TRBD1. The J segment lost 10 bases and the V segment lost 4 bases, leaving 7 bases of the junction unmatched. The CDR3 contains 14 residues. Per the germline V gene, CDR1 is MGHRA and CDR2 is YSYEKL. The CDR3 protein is CASSPGQGALLAFF. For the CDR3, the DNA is TGCGCCAGCAGCCCGGGACAGGGGGCTCTGTTAGCTTTCTTT.

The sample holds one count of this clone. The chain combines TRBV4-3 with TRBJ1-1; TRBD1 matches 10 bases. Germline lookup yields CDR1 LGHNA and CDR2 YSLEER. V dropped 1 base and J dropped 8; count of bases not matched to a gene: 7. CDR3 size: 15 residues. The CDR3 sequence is CASSQGTTGGREAFF. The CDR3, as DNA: TGCGCCAGCAGCCAAGGCACGACAGGGGGCCGAGAAGCTTTCTTT.

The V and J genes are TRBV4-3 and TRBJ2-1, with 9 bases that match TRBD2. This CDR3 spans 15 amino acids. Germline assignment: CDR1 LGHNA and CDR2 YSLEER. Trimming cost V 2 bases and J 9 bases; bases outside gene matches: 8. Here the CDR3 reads CASSQSGGRATEQFF. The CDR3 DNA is TGCGCCAGCAGCCAAAGTGGCGGGAGGGCCACTGAGCAGTTCTTC.

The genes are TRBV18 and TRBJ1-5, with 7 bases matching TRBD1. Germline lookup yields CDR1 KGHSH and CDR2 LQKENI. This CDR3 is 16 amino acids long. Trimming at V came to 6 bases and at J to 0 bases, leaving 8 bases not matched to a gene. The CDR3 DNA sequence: TGTGCCAGCTCCGAAATGGACAGGTATAGCAATCAGCCCCAGCATTTT. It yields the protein CASSEMDRYSNQPQHF.

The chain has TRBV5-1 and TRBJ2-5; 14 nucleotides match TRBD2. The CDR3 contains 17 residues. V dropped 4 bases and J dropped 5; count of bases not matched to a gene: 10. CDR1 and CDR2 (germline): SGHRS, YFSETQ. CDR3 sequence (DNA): TGCGCCAGCAGCCATTCGACTAGCGGGAGGGCGGGGGAGACCCAGTACTTC. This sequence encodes CASSHSTSGRAGETQYF.

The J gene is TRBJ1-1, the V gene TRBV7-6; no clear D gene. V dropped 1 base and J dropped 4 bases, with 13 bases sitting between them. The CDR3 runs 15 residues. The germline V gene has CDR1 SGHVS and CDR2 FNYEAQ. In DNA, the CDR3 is TGTGCCAGCAGCTTAGTCAATCAGCGAAGCACTGAAGCTTTCTTT. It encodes CASSLVNQRSTEAFF.

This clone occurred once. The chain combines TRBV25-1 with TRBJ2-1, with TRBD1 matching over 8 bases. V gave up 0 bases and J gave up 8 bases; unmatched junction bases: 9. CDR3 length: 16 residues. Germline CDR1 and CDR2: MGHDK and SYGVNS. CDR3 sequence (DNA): TGTGCCAGCAGTGAATATTGGGGTCAGGGGGCGGATGAGCAGTTCTTC. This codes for CASSEYWGQGADEQFF.

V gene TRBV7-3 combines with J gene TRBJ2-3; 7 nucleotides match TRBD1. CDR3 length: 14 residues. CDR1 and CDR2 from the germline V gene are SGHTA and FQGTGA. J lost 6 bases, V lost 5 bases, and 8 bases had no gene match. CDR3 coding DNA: TGTGCCAGCAGCCCGGGACAGACACACGATACGCAGTATTTT. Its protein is CASSPGQTHDTQYF.

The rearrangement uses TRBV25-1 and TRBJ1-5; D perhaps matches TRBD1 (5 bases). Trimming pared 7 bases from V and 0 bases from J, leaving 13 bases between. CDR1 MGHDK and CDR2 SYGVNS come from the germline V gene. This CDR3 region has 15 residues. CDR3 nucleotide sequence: TGTGCCAGCAAGCGGGGGAGGGTTAGCAATCAGCCCCAGCATTTT. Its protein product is CASKRGRVSNQPQHF.

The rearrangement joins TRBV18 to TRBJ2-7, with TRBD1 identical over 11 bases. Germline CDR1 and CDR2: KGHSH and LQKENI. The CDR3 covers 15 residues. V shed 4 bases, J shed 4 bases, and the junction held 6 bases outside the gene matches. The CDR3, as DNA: TGTGCCAGCTCACAATTCCGGGACAGGGGGTACGAGCAGTACTTC. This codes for CASSQFRDRGYEQYF.